The next 32 T cell receptor beta chains were all read from a single sample in a study of PD-1 blockade in classical Hodgkin lymphoma. The sample's time point: cycle 4 day 1 (C4D1), after 6 weeks of nivolumab. Following autologous stem cell transplantation, relapse occurred in every patient, and exposure to brentuximab vedotin varied. Clones were read by immunoSEQ multiplex PCR, and TCRdb kept only the in-frame ones, dropping some. The profile shows nearly 25,000 clones, around three quarters of them singletons. The input for sequencing was peripheral blood mononuclear cells (PBMCs), taken before the fourth cycle of nivolumab. The receptor set was obtained from a human donor with classical Hodgkin lymphoma.

This clone was picked up a small number of times. The V and J genes are TRBV2 and TRBJ2-3; a possible D gene is TRBD1 (6 bases). The CDR3 sequence is 15 residues long. V lost 4 bases and J lost 0, with 11 bases in between. Germline CDR1 SNHLY, CDR2 FYNNEI. CDR3 sequence reads: CASSGQATSTDTQYF. The CDR3 region has the DNA TGTGCCAGCAGTGGACAGGCCACCAGCACAGATACGCAGTATTTT.

The chain combines TRBV5-1 with TRBJ2-2; either TRBD1 or TRBD2 may supply D (5 bases each). From germline, CDR1 is SGHRS and CDR2 YFSETQ. CDR3 length equals 15 residues. V was clipped by 2 bases and J by 7 bases, with 15 bases between them. The DNA for the CDR3 is TGCGCCAGCAGCTTAAGCCCAGGGAGTGTCGGGGAGCTGTTTTTT. Residues: CASSLSPGSVGELFF.

The rearrangement uses TRBV10-2 and TRBJ2-3, with 9 bases matching TRBD1. The CDR3 runs to 13 residues. Germline-derived CDR1 and CDR2 are WSHSY and SAAADI. The junction had 7 bases not matched to a gene; V was cut back by 8 bases and J by 7 bases. In DNA form, the CDR3 reads TGCGCCAGCGTCGACAGGGGGGGTAATACGCAGTATTTT. It encodes CASVDRGGNTQYF.

Only a few counts were recorded for this clone. The chain uses TRBV7-9 and TRBJ1-6; D is undetermined. CDR3 length: 14 amino acids. V was clipped by 1 base and J by 8 bases, with 9 bases between them. Looked up from germline, CDR1 is SEHNR and CDR2 is FQNEAQ (reference sequence). CDR3 amino acids: CASSLVDPDSPLHF. CDR3 bases: TGTGCCAGCAGCTTAGTTGATCCGGATTCACCCCTCCACTTT.

The V call is TRBV28, the J call TRBJ2-4; 8 bases match TRBD2. Germline V lookup: CDR1 MDHEN, CDR2 SYDVKM. The CDR3 extends over 14 amino acids. The trim removed 6 bases at V and 10 bases at J, leaving 11 bases unmatched. The CDR3 DNA reads as TGTGCCAGCAGCCTCGCGGGAACGGGGGGGATTCAGTACTTC. Amino acids: CASSLAGTGGIQYF. The full variable domain, in which reference TRBV28 and TRBJ2-4 provide the parts outside the CDR3, is DVKVTQSSRYLVKRTGEKVFLECVQDMDHENMFWYRQDPGLGLRLIYFSYDVKMKEKGDIPEGYSVSREKKERFSLILESASTNQTSMYLCASSLAGTGGIQYFGAGTRLSVL.

This chain uses TRBV9 with TRBJ1-2, with 10 nucleotides matching TRBD1. The V gene end was trimmed by 0 bases and the J gene end by 8 bases; junction bases not matched to a gene: 7. The CDR3 is 15 residues long. CDR1 is SGDLS and CDR2 is YYNGEE in the germline V gene. The DNA of the CDR3 is TGTGCCAGCAGCGTAGAGGACAGGGGGACCGTAGGCTACACCTTC. As protein: CASSVEDRGTVGYTF.

The chain joins TRBV15 to TRBJ2-5, with D unresolved. V gave up 6 bases and J gave up 4 bases, with 18 bases separating them. Germline-derived CDR1 and CDR2 are LNHNV and YYDKDF (reference sequence). This CDR3 has 15 residues. The CDR3 coding sequence is TGTGCCACCAGGGACGACATTGTGGACCGAGAGACCCAGTACTTC. Translation: CATRDDIVDRETQYF.

The genes are TRBV11-2 and TRBJ1-1; D is undetermined. The CDR3 sequence is 13 residues long. The V end lost 6 bases, the J end lost 3 bases, and 11 bases lay between the germline ends. Germline V gene sequence: CDR1 SGHAT, CDR2 FQNNGV. The CDR3 region has the DNA TGTGCCAGCAGTTACACTAAGGACACTGAAGCTTTCTTT. Amino acids: CASSYTKDTEAFF.

The genes are TRBV28 and TRBJ1-6, with 7 bases lining up with TRBD1. Germline V gene data show CDR1 as MDHEN and CDR2 as SYDVKM. J lost 5 bases, V lost 5 bases, and 12 bases had no gene match. The CDR3 extends over 17 amino acids. CDR3 sequence reads: CASSPQAGGWNNSPLHF. CDR3 coding DNA: TGTGCCAGCAGTCCTCAGGCAGGGGGATGGAATAATTCACCCCTCCACTTT.

In this sample, this clone turned up a few times. The CDR3, as DNA: TGTGCCAGCAGCCTACAGGGGCCACGGCAGCCCCAGCATTTT. This gives the protein CASSLQGPRQPQHF. The gene calls are TRBV28 and TRBJ1-5, with 7 positions matching TRBD1. Germline V gene lookup returns CDR1 MDHEN and CDR2 SYDVKM. Losses at the gene ends were 6 bases for V and 7 bases for J; bases not matched to a gene: 9. This CDR3 region has 14 residues.

The V gene is TRBV7-6, the J gene TRBJ2-5; D not resolved. The CDR3 loop spans 13 amino acids. CDR1 is SGHVS, CDR2 FNYEAQ, per germline. The V gene lost 4 bases and the J gene lost 0 bases, with 6 bases spanning the gap. The CDR3 region has the DNA TGTGCCAGCAGCTGGGGTAACCAAGAGACCCAGTACTTC. Protein: CASSWGNQETQYF.

The chain recombines TRBV7-9 with TRBJ1-1; 7 bases align to TRBD1. Germline trimming cut 5 bases from V and 1 base from J; bases unmatched to any gene: 16. Germline-derived CDR1 and CDR2 are SEHNR and FQNEAQ (reference sequence). The length of the CDR3 is 18 residues. The CDR3 loop reads CASSLIQGTNEGNTEAFF. The CDR3 DNA reads as TGTGCCAGCAGCCTAATACAGGGGACAAATGAAGGGAACACTGAAGCTTTCTTT.

The chain is built from TRBV19 and TRBJ2-6; possibly TRBD1 for D (6 bases). This CDR3 spans 17 amino acids. V lost 5 bases to trimming and J lost 0 bases, with 14 bases between them. Germline loops: CDR1 LNHDA, CDR2 SQIVND (reference sequence). The CDR3 nucleotides read TGTGCCAGTAGTCCCTGGGACACAGGCTCTGGGGCCAACGTCCTGACTTTC. Protein product: CASSPWDTGSGANVLTF.

CDR3 sequence reads: CASSLVGDWLDGYTF. CDR3 nucleotide sequence: TGTGCCAGCAGCTTGGTAGGGGATTGGCTTGATGGCTACACCTTC. The rearrangement links TRBV5-4 to TRBJ1-2; D is perhaps TRBD1 (5 bases). Deletions cut 0 bases from V and 6 bases from J, with 15 bases between. Germline V gives CDR1 SGHNT, CDR2 YYREEE (reference sequence). CDR3 length: 15 residues.

V usage is TRBV7-2 and J usage is TRBJ2-5; maybe TRBD1 (6 bases). V dropped 1 base and J dropped 3 bases, with 6 bases sitting between them. CDR1 and CDR2 from the germline V gene are SGHTA and FQGNSA. There are 13 residues in the CDR3. The CDR3 sequence: CASSLDREETQYF. CDR3 DNA: TGTGCCAGCAGCTTAGACAGGGAAGAGACCCAGTACTTC.

The J gene is TRBJ1-2, the V gene TRBV5-1, with a tentative D call TRBD1 (5 bases). Germline CDR1 and CDR2: SGHRS and YFSETQ. The V and J ends lost 0 bases and 7 bases respectively, with 13 bases between them. The CDR3 runs to 14 residues. CDR3 sequence reads: CASSLVAGSGGYTF. In DNA form, the CDR3 reads TGCGCCAGCAGCTTGGTCGCAGGGTCGGGTGGCTACACCTTC.

The chain combines TRBV28 with TRBJ2-7; TRBD1 agrees at 8 bases. Looked up from germline, CDR1 is MDHEN and CDR2 is SYDVKM. The V and J ends lost 5 bases and 3 bases, in that order; junction bases with no gene match: 0. This CDR3 has 12 amino acids. The CDR3, as DNA: TGTGCCAGCAGTACAGGGGGCTACGAGCAGTACGTC. This codes for CASSTGGYEQYV.

The chain joins TRBV7-6 to TRBJ1-6, with a possible D match to TRBD1 (5 bases). The length of the CDR3 is 15 residues. Germline V CDR1 and CDR2: SGHVS, FNYEAQ. The germline V and J ends were trimmed by 2 bases and 14 bases, with 19 bases remaining between them. In nucleotides, the CDR3 is TGTGCCAGCAGCTTATTACCGGGGGGGGAGGGAACCCTCCACTTT. This sequence encodes CASSLLPGGEGTLHF.

V gene TRBV5-1 combines with J gene TRBJ1-4; TRBD1 matches 7 bases. Germline CDR1 SGHRS, CDR2 YFSETQ. The trim removed 0 bases at V and 3 bases at J, leaving 14 bases unmatched. The CDR3 spans 19 residues. The DNA of the CDR3 is TGCGCCAGCAGCTTGGCCGGGACAGCTAACCTGAGGTCTAATGAAAAACTGTTTTTT. Its protein is CASSLAGTANLRSNEKLFF.

The gene calls are TRBV11-1 and TRBJ1-1, with 11 bases matching TRBD1. This CDR3 is 16 amino acids long. The germline gives CDR1 SGHAT, CDR2 FQDESV (reference sequence). V was pared by 4 bases and J by 3 bases, with 7 bases of the junction left unmatched. The DNA of the CDR3 is TGTGCCAGCAGCTACGGACAGGGGGCGCGGGACACTGAAGCTTTCTTT. It specifies CASSYGQGARDTEAFF. Using reference TRBV11-1 and TRBJ1-1 for the parts outside the CDR3, the full variable domain is EAEVAQSPRYKITEKSQAVAFWCDPISGHATLYWYRQILGQGPELLVQFQDESVVDDSQLPKDRFSAERLKGVDSTLKIQPAELGDSAMYLCASSYGQGARDTEAFFGQGTRLTVV.

The chain has TRBV18 and TRBJ1-2, with 8 nucleotides matching TRBD1. CDR1 and CDR2 (germline): KGHSH, LQKENI. V was pared by 3 bases and J by 5 bases, with 8 bases of the junction left unmatched. This CDR3 contains 15 residues. For the CDR3, the DNA is TGTGCCAGCTCACCGGCCGGACAGGGCTTGTATGGCTACACCTTC. Encoded protein: CASSPAGQGLYGYTF.

The chain uses TRBV2 and TRBJ1-1; D unresolved. Looked up from germline, CDR1 is SNHLY and CDR2 is FYNNEI. This CDR3 region has 11 residues. V lost 10 bases and J 6 bases, leaving 12 bases between the germline ends. The CDR3 coding sequence is TGTGCCACCCACCATTTCCCTGAAGCTTTCTTT. Encoded protein: CATHHFPEAFF.

V and J are TRBV5-1 and TRBJ2-3, with 8 bases fitting TRBD2. This CDR3 is 14 amino acids long. Unmatched junction bases numbered 0, after V lost 2 bases and J lost 1 base. The germline CDR1 and CDR2 sequences are SGHRS and YFSETQ. The CDR3 sequence is CASSFSGGTDTQYF. For the CDR3, the DNA is TGCGCCAGCAGCTTTAGCGGGGGCACAGATACGCAGTATTTT.

The sample holds one count of this clone. The V call is TRBV7-2, the J call TRBJ2-3; TRBD2 agrees at 11 bases. With 7 bases clipped from V and 5 bases from J, the junction kept 8 bases outside the gene matches. The CDR3 consists of 15 residues. From germline, CDR1 is SGHTA and CDR2 FQGNSA. The CDR3 loop reads CASKLTSGGGDTQYF. In DNA form, the CDR3 reads TGTGCCAGCAAGCTTACTAGCGGGGGTGGAGATACGCAGTATTTT.

The chain joins TRBV28 to TRBJ1-1, with TRBD1 matching over 8 bases. Germline V gene data show CDR1 as MDHEN and CDR2 as SYDVKM. Losses at the gene ends were 5 bases for V and 5 bases for J; bases not matched to a gene: 10. This CDR3 has 15 amino acids. The chain's CDR3 is CASSAIGQGGTEAFF. In DNA form, the CDR3 reads TGTGCCAGCAGTGCTATAGGACAGGGAGGAACTGAAGCTTTCTTT.

By its share, this clone is medium-sized (0.01 to 0.1%). The chain uses TRBV7-2 and TRBJ1-5; no reliable D call. The CDR3 spans 13 residues. V lost 1 base to trimming and J lost 9 bases, with 10 bases between them. The germline CDR1 and CDR2 sequences are SGHTA and FQGNSA. CDR3 DNA: TGTGCCAGCAGCTTAGAGGCGGAAGGGCCCCAGCATTTT. This codes for CASSLEAEGPQHF.

The chain uses TRBV28 and TRBJ2-2; D unresolved. The germline V and J ends were trimmed by 6 bases and 7 bases, with 21 bases remaining between them. This CDR3 region has 16 residues. Germline V CDR1 and CDR2: MDHEN, SYDVKM. In DNA, the CDR3 is TGTGCCAGCAGGACCGGGCCCGTGCTTTTTGTCGGGGAGCTGTTTTTT. This sequence encodes CASRTGPVLFVGELFF.

The CDR3 sequence: CASRRQGAGYEQYF. As DNA, the CDR3 is TGTGCCAGCCGCCGACAGGGGGCGGGATACGAGCAGTACTTC. The chain links TRBV27 to TRBJ2-7, with TRBD1 matching over 10 bases. The CDR3 is made up of 14 amino acids. Trimming removed 8 bases from V and 4 bases from J; junction bases left unmatched: 8. Per germline, CDR1 MNHEY and CDR2 SMNVEV (reference sequence).

The J gene is TRBJ2-6, the V gene TRBV9; 7 bases fit TRBD1. Trimming took 2 bases from V and 0 from J; bases not matched to a gene: 2. There are 16 residues in the CDR3. Per germline, CDR1 SGDLS and CDR2 YYNGEE. The CDR3 DNA follows: TGTGCCAGCAGCGTGGGACAGCACTCTGGGGCCAACGTCCTGACTTTC. Amino acids: CASSVGQHSGANVLTF. Filled out from reference TRBV9 and TRBJ2-6, the complete variable domain reads DSGVTQTPKHLITATGQRVTLRCSPRSGDLSVYWYQQSLDQGLQFLIQYYNGEERAKGNILERFSAQQFPDLHSELNLSSLELGDSALYFCASSVGQHSGANVLTFGAGSRLTVL.

This clone was observed a handful of times. The same CDR3 arises from other DNA sequences in this sample as well. The chain couples TRBV7-6 to TRBJ2-6, with 7 bases fitting TRBD1. Germline V gene lookup returns CDR1 SGHVS and CDR2 FNYEAQ. Trimming took 5 bases from V and 0 from J; bases not matched to a gene: 4. The CDR3 extends over 16 amino acids. The DNA of the CDR3 is TGTGCCAGCAGCCCAGCAGGGGGCTCTGGGGCCAACGTCCTGACTTTC. This translates into CASSPAGGSGANVLTF.

CDR3 loop: CASSPGGLGYLYEQYF. The CDR3 coding sequence is TGTGCCAGCAGCCCCGGGGGCCTGGGGTATCTCTACGAGCAGTACTTC. The chain employs TRBV27 and TRBJ2-7, with D perhaps being TRBD1 or TRBD2 (6 bases each). The CDR3 extends over 16 amino acids. Germline assignment: CDR1 MNHEY and CDR2 SMNVEV (reference sequence). V was shortened by 6 bases and J by 3 bases, with 21 bases between the two germline ends.

CDR3 in DNA: TGTGCCACCAGCAGAGATTCGGGGGAGGGCAATCAGCCCCAGCATTTT. Its translation: CATSRDSGEGNQPQHF. The gene calls are TRBV15 and TRBJ1-5; possible D gene TRBD1, 5 bases. With 0 bases removed from V and 2 bases from J, the gap between germline ends came to 11 bases. Germline CDR1 LNHNV, CDR2 YYDKDF (reference sequence). The length of the CDR3 is 16 residues. Combining the CDR3 with reference TRBV15 and TRBJ1-5 gives the whole variable domain DAMVIQNPRYQVTQFGKPVTLSCSQTLNHNVMYWYQQKSSQAPKLLFHYYDKDFNNEADTPDNFQSRRPNTSFCFLDIRSPGLGDTAMYLCATSRDSGEGNQPQHFGDGTRLSIL.